The rows below give T cell receptor beta chains drawn from one sample of a study of blood T cell repertoires in COVID-19. Here immunoSEQ multiplex PCR was the method, and the copy in TCRdb shows in-frame clones only, minus some. The sample has approximately 400,000 clones; approximately 90% are singletons. The sample consisted of PBMCs or T cells enriched from blood (not recorded which). Receptor source: a woman in her thirties or forties who had been exposed to COVID-19. CDR3s leave out the opening cysteine and the closing phenylalanine or tryptophan. D genes are given only for firm matches.

d_call j_call v_call cdr3_length cdr3_aa
TRBD2 TRBJ2-1 TRBV9 14 ASSVGGLAGYNEQF
TRBD1 TRBJ1-1 TRBV28 14 ASSLNTKGARTEAF
- TRBJ2-3 TRBV5-8 14 ASSPPLRVATDTQY
- TRBJ2-3 TRBV7-9 13 ASSLASQGTDTQY
- TRBJ1-4 TRBV7-6 12 ASSVRGASEKLF
- TRBJ2-1 TRBV11-3 13 ASSETGSTYNEQF
- TRBJ1-2 TRBV2 12 ASSGETGFSGYT
- TRBJ2-7 TRBV6-1 15 ASSEFFSGSPYYEQY
TRBD1 TRBJ2-2 TRBV5-1 13 ASLQGVANTGELF
TRBD1 TRBJ1-3 TRBV19 15 ASSAERDRGRGNTIY
TRBD1 TRBJ2-7 TRBV5-4 13 ASSPRSQGAYEQY
- TRBJ2-2 TRBV24-1 13 ATSDRKRDTGELF
- TRBJ2-7 TRBV3-1/TRBV3-2 9 ASSQLYEQY
- TRBJ2-2 TRBV7-3 16 ASSSSIGRVLNTGELF
TRBD1 TRBJ2-1 TRBV24-1 11 ATLGQGHNEQF
- TRBJ1-1 TRBV7-9 13 ASSSTDTPGTEAF
- TRBJ1-3 TRBV19 14 ASSPYWSDSGNTIY
- TRBJ1-2 TRBV29-1 10 SAQTGPYGYT
TRBD1 TRBJ1-5 TRBV5-1 14 ASSPGTGLGNQPQH
TRBD1 TRBJ2-7 TRBV27 12 ASSYRDSLYEQY
- TRBJ2-3 TRBV19 12 ASSIEDYTDTQY
- TRBJ1-3 TRBV12-3/TRBV12-4 10 ASSLEGVTIY
TRBD1 TRBJ1-2 TRBV5-1 14 ASSLGDRVPRLSYT
- TRBJ1-2 TRBV4-3 13 ASSQDIPGNYGYT
TRBD1 TRBJ1-3 TRBV27 12 ASSQTGSGNTIY
TRBD2 TRBJ2-4 TRBV15 17 ATSRDAGGGAVPKNIQY